Listed below are T cell receptor beta chains from one sample, sequenced in a study of memory CD4+ T cells and cytomegalovirus serostatus. Data came from immunoSEQ multiplex PCR; TCRdb stores just in-frame clones and leaves some out. This table has almost 55,000 clones, roughly 79% appearing once. The source material was memory CD4+ T cells from blood. Every receptor here comes from an adult in good health and CMV-seronegative. CDR3s include the opening cysteine and the closing phenylalanine or tryptophan. Fields, in order: J gene, clone size, D gene, V gene, CDR3 protein, CDR3 DNA. A D gene is named only where the DNA matches it firmly. The size entry is marked missing in some rows and otherwise reads once, few, many or a size class.

TRBJ1-3	-	-	TRBV6-5	CASSYSSRPSGNTIYF	TGTGCCAGCAGTTACTCGAGCAGGCCGTCTGGAAACACCATATATTTT
TRBJ2-1	-	TRBD1	TRBV19	CASSIVGQGVLAYNEQFF	TGTGCCAGTAGTATTGTTGGACAGGGGGTTTTGGCCTACAATGAGCAGTTCTTC
TRBJ2-7	-	TRBD2	TRBV4-3	CASSQEPTSGMLDEQYF	TGCGCCAGCAGCCAAGAACCGACTAGCGGGATGCTGGACGAGCAGTACTTC
TRBJ1-5	-	-	TRBV5-6	CASSSRPNQPQHF	TGTGCCAGCAGCTCCAGACCTAATCAGCCCCAGCATTTT
TRBJ1-1	-	-	TRBV4-3	CASSQDDGITAFF	TGCGCCAGCAGCCAAGACGACGGAATTACGGCTTTCTTT
TRBJ2-7	-	TRBD1	TRBV6-6	CASSDRDEQYF	TGTGCCAGCAGTGACAGGGACGAGCAGTACTTC
TRBJ2-1	once	TRBD2	TRBV7-2	CASSIKVGERGEQFF	TGTGCCAGCAGCATAAAAGTGGGGGAGCGGGGTGAGCAGTTCTTC
TRBJ2-1	-	-	TRBV6-1	CASTMYNEQFF	TGTGCCAGCACAATGTACAATGAGCAGTTCTTC
TRBJ2-1	few	TRBD2	TRBV6-5	CASSYSKTSGSAEQFF	TGTGCCAGCAGTTACTCGAAGACTAGCGGCTCGGCTGAGCAGTTCTTC
TRBJ2-1	-	-	TRBV28	CASRFRGEQFF	TGTGCCAGCAGATTTCGAGGTGAGCAGTTCTTC
TRBJ1-1	-	-	TRBV29-1	CSTGGGSTEAFF	TGCAGCACTGGGGGGGGGAGCACTGAAGCTTTCTTT
TRBJ1-2	-	-	TRBV6-1	CASSDGFGYGYTF	TGTGCCAGCAGTGACGGGTTCGGGTATGGCTACACCTTC
TRBJ2-3	few	-	TRBV11-2	CASSRTRVSADTQYF	TGTGCCAGCAGCCGGACCCGGGTTTCCGCAGATACGCAGTATTTT
TRBJ2-2	-	TRBD2	TRBV7-2	CASSPWLAGDTGELFF	TGTGCCAGCAGCCCCTGGCTAGCGGGAGACACCGGGGAGCTGTTTTTT
TRBJ2-7	-	-	TRBV5-6	CASSLGETAYEQYF	TGTGCCAGCAGCTTGGGGGAGACGGCGTACGAGCAGTACTTC
TRBJ2-7	-	-	TRBV11-2	CASSLSEEQYF	TGTGCCAGCAGCTTAAGTGAAGAGCAGTACTTC
TRBJ1-5	-	-	TRBV4-2	CASSQVGGSNQPQHF	TGTGCCAGCAGCCAAGTGGGGGGCAGCAATCAGCCCCAGCATTTT
TRBJ2-7	-	TRBD2	TRBV27	CASSLRGVYEQYF	TGTGCCAGCAGTTTGCGGGGGGTGTACGAGCAGTACTTC
TRBJ1-6	-	-	TRBV2	CASSEQGNYNSPLHF	TGTGCCAGCAGTGAACAGGGTAACTATAATTCACCCCTCCACTTT
TRBJ2-3	-	TRBD2	TRBV5-1	CASSLGTSGVDTQYF	TGCGCCAGCAGCTTGGGGACTAGCGGGGTGGATACGCAGTATTTT
TRBJ1-2	many	-	TRBV28	CASSQQGRGGYTF	TGTGCCAGCAGTCAACAGGGACGAGGAGGCTACACCTTC
TRBJ1-4	-	-	TRBV11-2	CASSLRSGRFGEKLFF	TGTGCCAGCAGCTTACGTTCAGGCAGGTTTGGTGAAAAACTGTTTTTT
TRBJ1-5	-	-	TRBV2	CASSESSYQQPQHF	TGTGCCAGCAGTGAATCCAGTTACCAACAGCCCCAGCATTTT
TRBJ1-2	-	-	TRBV19	CASAGGPKGYTF	TGTGCCAGCGCCGGGGGGCCGAAGGGCTACACCTTC
TRBJ2-7	once	TRBD1	TRBV5-4	CASSHDPLPRAGGYEQYF	TGTGCCAGCAGCCACGACCCTCTACCGCGGGCAGGGGGTTACGAGCAGTACTTC
TRBJ1-5	-	TRBD1	TRBV7-2	CASSQHLGQGNQPQHF	TGTGCCAGCAGCCAGCACCTCGGACAGGGAAATCAGCCCCAGCATTTT
TRBJ1-5	few	-	TRBV6-1	CATHRPTSNQPQHF	TGTGCCACCCATCGACCGACGAGCAATCAGCCCCAGCATTTT
TRBJ1-5	few	-	TRBV9	CASSGDPRGNQPQHF	TGTGCCAGCAGCGGGGACCCTCGGGGCAATCAGCCCCAGCATTTT
TRBJ1-4	once	-	TRBV5-6	CASSLLGDNEKLFF	TGTGCCAGCAGCCTACTCGGGGACAACGAAAAACTGTTTTTT
TRBJ1-5	few	-	TRBV7-2	CASSLVAGQNQPQHF	TGTGCCAGCAGCTTAGTTGCGGGACAAAATCAGCCCCAGCATTTT
TRBJ1-2	-	-	TRBV12-5	CASAMRSGDGYTF	TGTGCTAGTGCAATGAGATCCGGGGACGGCTACACCTTC
TRBJ1-3	-	TRBD1	TRBV5-1	CASNDPTQGASIGNTIYF	TGCGCCAGCAACGATCCCACACAGGGGGCAAGTATAGGAAACACCATATATTTT
TRBJ2-5	-	TRBD2	TRBV7-8	CASSPLTLAGIGGETQYF	TGTGCCAGCAGCCCTCTCACGCTAGCGGGGATTGGGGGAGAGACCCAGTACTTC
TRBJ1-2	-	TRBD1	TRBV25-1	CASSEQGTGVRGYTF	TGTGCCAGCAGTGAGCAAGGGACAGGGGTACGGGGCTACACCTTC
TRBJ2-2	few	TRBD2	TRBV28	CASNLSGTNTGELFF	TGTGCCAGCAACCTCAGCGGGACCAACACCGGGGAGCTGTTTTTT
TRBJ1-1	-	-	TRBV28	CASSLSSWTWVTEAFF	TGTGCCAGCAGTTTATCCTCCTGGACTTGGGTAACTGAAGCTTTCTTT
TRBJ2-2	-	-	TRBV18	CASSLKAGTGELFF	TGTGCCAGCTCCCTGAAGGCGGGCACCGGGGAGCTGTTTTTT
TRBJ2-1	-	TRBD2	TRBV7-2	CASSLESGRVYNEQFF	TGTGCCAGCAGCTTGGAGAGCGGGAGGGTGTACAATGAGCAGTTCTTC
TRBJ2-6	few	-	TRBV4-3	CASSRIGRPSGANVLTF	TGCGCCAGCAGCCGGATCGGACGGCCCTCTGGGGCCAACGTCCTGACTTTC
TRBJ1-4	-	-	TRBV29-1	CSVERLATNEKLFF	TGCAGCGTTGAGCGTCTCGCAACTAATGAAAAACTGTTTTTT
TRBJ1-1	-	TRBD1	TRBV2	CASIRGQGGTEAFF	TGTGCCAGCATCCGAGGACAGGGAGGGACTGAAGCTTTCTTT
TRBJ2-3	-	-	TRBV6-1	CASSETLVQDTQYF	TGTGCCAGCAGTGAGACACTGGTCCAAGATACGCAGTATTTT
TRBJ1-3	-	-	TRBV19	CASRLGEFDSGNTIYF	TGTGCCAGTAGACTCGGAGAATTTGACTCTGGAAACACCATATATTTT
TRBJ1-1	few	-	TRBV19	CASSIAQGRNTEAFF	TGTGCCAGTAGTATAGCACAGGGCAGGAACACTGAAGCTTTCTTT
TRBJ1-6	few	-	TRBV6-1	CASRLRVLGNSPLHF	TGTGCCAGCAGACTAAGGGTCCTGGGCAATTCACCCCTCCACTTT
TRBJ2-3	-	-	TRBV28	CASSSPPGARTDTQYF	TGTGCCAGCAGTTCACCCCCCGGGGCCCGCACAGATACGCAGTATTTT
TRBJ1-4	-	-	TRBV19	CASTAFGGLGEKLFF	TGTGCCAGTACCGCCTTTGGGGGGCTGGGTGAAAAACTGTTTTTT
TRBJ2-7	-	TRBD1	TRBV7-6	CASSSGQGSYEQYF	TGTGCCAGCAGCTCGGGACAGGGCTCCTACGAGCAGTACTTC
TRBJ1-5	-	-	TRBV28	CASRLGVQPQHF	TGTGCCAGCAGGCTTGGCGTTCAGCCCCAGCATTTT
TRBJ1-2	-	-	TRBV16	CASSQSRTTNYGYTF	TGTGCCAGCAGCCAATCCCGGACGACTAACTATGGCTACACCTTC
TRBJ2-3	-	-	TRBV14	CASSQDRRSTDTQYF	TGTGCCAGCAGCCAAGATAGGCGGAGCACAGATACGCAGTATTTT
TRBJ1-1	-	-	TRBV7-2	CASSPYLGGGTEAFF	TGTGCCAGCAGCCCCTACCTCGGGGGGGGCACTGAAGCTTTCTTT
TRBJ1-1	-	TRBD1	TRBV7-2	CASSLRSGTGSLNTEAFF	TGTGCCAGCAGCTTAAGATCCGGGACAGGGTCATTGAACACTGAAGCTTTCTTT
TRBJ1-2	few	-	TRBV7-3	CASSYRPVYTF	TGTGCCAGCAGCTACCGTCCGGTCTACACCTTC
TRBJ1-2	-	-	TRBV5-4	CASTLDRGMGGYTF	TGTGCCAGCACCTTGGATCGGGGAATGGGAGGCTACACCTTC
TRBJ2-7	-	TRBD1	TRBV19	CASTSSDRGYEQYF	TGTGCCAGTACATCCTCGGACAGGGGCTACGAGCAGTACTTC
TRBJ1-6	-	-	TRBV9	CASSVGPNGHSPLHF	TGTGCCAGCAGCGTAGGCCCCAACGGGCATTCACCCCTCCACTTT
TRBJ2-3	-	TRBD2	TRBV11-2	CASSRGLATTDTQYF	TGTGCCAGCAGCAGGGGACTAGCGACCACAGATACGCAGTATTTT
TRBJ2-4	few	-	TRBV6-1	CASSGRRDSDLF	TGTGCCAGCAGTGGGCGGCGGGACAGTGACCTCTTC